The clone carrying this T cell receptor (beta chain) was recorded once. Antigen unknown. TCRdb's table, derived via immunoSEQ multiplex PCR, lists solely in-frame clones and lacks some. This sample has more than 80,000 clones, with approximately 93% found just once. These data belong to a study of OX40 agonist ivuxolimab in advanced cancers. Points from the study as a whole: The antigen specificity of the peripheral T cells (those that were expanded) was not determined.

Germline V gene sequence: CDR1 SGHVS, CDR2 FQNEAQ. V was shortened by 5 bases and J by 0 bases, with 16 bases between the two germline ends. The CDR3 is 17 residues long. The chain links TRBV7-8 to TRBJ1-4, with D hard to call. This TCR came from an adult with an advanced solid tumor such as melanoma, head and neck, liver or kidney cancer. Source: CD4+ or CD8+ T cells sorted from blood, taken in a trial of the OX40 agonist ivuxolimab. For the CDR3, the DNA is TGTGCCAGCAGCAATACTCGGACGTCTGCAACTAATGAAAAACTGTTTTTT. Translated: CASSNTRTSATNEKLFF.